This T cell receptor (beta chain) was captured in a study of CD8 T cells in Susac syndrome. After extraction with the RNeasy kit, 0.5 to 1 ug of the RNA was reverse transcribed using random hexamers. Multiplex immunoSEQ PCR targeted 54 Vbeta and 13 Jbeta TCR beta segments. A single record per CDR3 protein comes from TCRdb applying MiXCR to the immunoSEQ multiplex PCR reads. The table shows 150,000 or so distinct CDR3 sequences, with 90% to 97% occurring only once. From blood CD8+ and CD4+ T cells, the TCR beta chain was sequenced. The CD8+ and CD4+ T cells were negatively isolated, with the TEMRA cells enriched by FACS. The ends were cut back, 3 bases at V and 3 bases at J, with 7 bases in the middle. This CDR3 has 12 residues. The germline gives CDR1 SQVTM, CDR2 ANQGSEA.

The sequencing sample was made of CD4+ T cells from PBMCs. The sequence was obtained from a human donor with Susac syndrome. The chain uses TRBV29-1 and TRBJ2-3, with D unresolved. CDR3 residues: CSVDVRTDTQYF. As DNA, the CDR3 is TGCAGCGTTGATGTGCGAACAGATACGCAGTATTTT.